This T cell receptor (beta chain) was identified in a study of blood T cell repertoires in COVID-19 (dated by TCRdb to about 2020). For the study in its entirety: The collaborator samples originated in the United States, Italy and Spain and spanned the acute and convalescent phases of COVID-19. Where HLA class I and class II types were available, the types were taken from metadata supplied by the sample provider, not from assay-based typing. The prospective study material was composed of cDNA or gDNA derived from T cells, B-cell-depleted T cells, or PBMCs. Samples were obtained from the ongoing ImmuneRACE study (first 160 participants) and from 1,254 subjects provided by 6 global collaborators. A de-identified subject ID, COVID-19 status, age in years and sex were almost always included in the sample metadata. Subjects who had been exposed to COVID-19, were actively infected with it, or had recovered from it provided the deeply sampled blood TCRbeta repertoires that made up the dataset. The repertoires were released in a freely available public database intended as a resource for research on the immune response to SARS-CoV-2.

TCRbeta CDR3 regions were amplified from genomic DNA using the immunoSEQ Assay, a bias-controlled multiplex PCR. On the authors' methods: Nucleated cell counts per sample were estimated from amplification of reference gene primers within the assay. To quantify the absolute abundance of each unique TCRbeta CDR3 rearrangement, sequence reads were collapsed and filtered. For each sample, productive Simpson clonality was calculated as the square root of Simpson's diversity index over productive rearrangements. In TCRdb, the immuneACCESS table is reduced to in-frame sequences with V and J assigned. These tables do not hold every clone; where another copy was compared, an unresolved V gene accounts for under half, and the others remain unexplained. V and J calls plus clone size are reproduced from that table; the DNA served to infer D and trimming. The sample table holds about 140,000 clones, of which over 60% were seen once. The top ten clonotypes cover about 2.9% of the sample.

General conclusions and limits of the study: The amount of clinical and demographic metadata varied by source and participant and was provided uncurated.

From the germline V gene, CDR1 is KGHSH and CDR2 is LQKENI. The CDR3 contains 15 residues, cysteine and phenylalanine counted. The DNA shown is the 45-base CDR3, in frame from base 1. Cut back by 2 bases and 1 base, the V and J ends lie 10 bases apart. Comments on this clone: No antigen is known for it. No much larger clone exists at a distance of one base, and base qualities are not known.

Enrolling through a virtual design, the prospective study's participants ranged in age from about 18 to 89 years and lived across roughly 24 United States geographic areas. To assign participants to cohorts, the prospective study relied on clinical history that participants themselves reported in a screening survey and a study questionnaire. Recovered participants in ImmuneRACE Cohort 3 were defined as having two consecutive negative NP/OP PCR tests, clearance from a healthcare professional, or resolution of symptoms. In the prospective study, whole blood, serum and a nasopharyngeal or oropharyngeal swab were collected from each participant by mobile phlebotomists. Prospective study participants could optionally give additional blood draws and questionnaires over an approximately two-month period. Before DNA extraction, prospective study blood samples were shipped either frozen or at room temperature.

The receptor's source is a woman aged 45-65 years who had recovered from COVID-19. This receptor chain uses TRBV18 and TRBJ2-3; a tentative D match to TRBD1 spans 6 bases. Sequencing input: PBMCs or T cells enriched from blood (not recorded which). CDR3 protein: CASSPGEGGTDTQYF. The DNA sequence follows: TGTGCCAGCTCACCAGGCGAGGGGGGCACAGATACGCAGTATTTT.